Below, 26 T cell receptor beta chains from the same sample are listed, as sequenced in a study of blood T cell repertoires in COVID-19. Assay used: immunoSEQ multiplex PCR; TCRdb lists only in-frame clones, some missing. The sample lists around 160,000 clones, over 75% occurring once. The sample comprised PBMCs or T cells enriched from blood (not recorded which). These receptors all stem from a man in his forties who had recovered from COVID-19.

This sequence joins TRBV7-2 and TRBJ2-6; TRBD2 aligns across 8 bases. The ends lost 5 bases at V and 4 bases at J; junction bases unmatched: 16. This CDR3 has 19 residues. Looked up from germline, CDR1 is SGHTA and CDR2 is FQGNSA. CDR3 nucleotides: TGTGCCAGCAGCAAAATTACGGGACGCGGGGGGAGAGGGGCCAACGTCCTGACTTTC. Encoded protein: CASSKITGRGGRGANVLTF.

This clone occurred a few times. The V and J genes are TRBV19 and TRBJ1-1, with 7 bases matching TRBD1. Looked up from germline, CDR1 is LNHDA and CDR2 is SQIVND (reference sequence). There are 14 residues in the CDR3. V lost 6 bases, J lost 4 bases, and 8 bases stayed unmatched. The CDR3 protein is CASRSTGSSTEAFF. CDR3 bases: TGTGCCAGTAGGTCGACAGGGAGTTCCACTGAAGCTTTCTTT.

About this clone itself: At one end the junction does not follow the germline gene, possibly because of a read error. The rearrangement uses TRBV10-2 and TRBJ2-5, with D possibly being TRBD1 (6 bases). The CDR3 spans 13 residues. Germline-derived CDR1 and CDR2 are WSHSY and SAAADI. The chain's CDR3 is CASSGQDQETQYF. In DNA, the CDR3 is TGCGCCAGCAGTGGACAGGACCAGGAGACCCAGTACTTC.

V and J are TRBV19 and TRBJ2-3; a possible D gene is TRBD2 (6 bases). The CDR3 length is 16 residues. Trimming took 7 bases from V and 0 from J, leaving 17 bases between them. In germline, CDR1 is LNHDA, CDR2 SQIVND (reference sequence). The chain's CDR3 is CASTAITAGSTDTQYF. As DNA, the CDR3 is TGTGCCAGTACCGCAATAACGGCGGGAAGCACAGATACGCAGTATTTT.

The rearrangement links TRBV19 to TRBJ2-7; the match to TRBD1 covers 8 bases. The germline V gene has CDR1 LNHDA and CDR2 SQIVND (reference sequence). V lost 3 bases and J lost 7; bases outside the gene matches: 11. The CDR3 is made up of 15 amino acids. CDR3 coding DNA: TGTGCCAGTAGTATGTTGGGGCAGGGGGCGCGGGAGCAGTACTTC. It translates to CASSMLGQGAREQYF.

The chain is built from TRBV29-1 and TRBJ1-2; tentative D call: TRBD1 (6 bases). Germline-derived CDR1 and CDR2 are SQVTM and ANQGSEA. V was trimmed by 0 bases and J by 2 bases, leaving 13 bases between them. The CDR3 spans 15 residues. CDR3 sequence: CSVEDRGGLNYGYTF. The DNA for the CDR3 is TGCAGCGTTGAAGATAGGGGGGGCTTAAACTATGGCTACACCTTC. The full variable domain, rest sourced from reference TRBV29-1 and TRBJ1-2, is SAVISQKPSRDICQRGTSLTIQCQVDSQVTMMFWYRQQPGQSLTLIATANQGSEATYESGFVIDKFPISRPNLTFSTLTVSNMSPEDSSIYLCSVEDRGGLNYGYTFGSGTRLTVV.

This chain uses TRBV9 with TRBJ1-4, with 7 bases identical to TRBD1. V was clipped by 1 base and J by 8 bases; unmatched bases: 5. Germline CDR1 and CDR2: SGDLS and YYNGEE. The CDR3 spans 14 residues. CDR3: CASSVTGAGEKLFF. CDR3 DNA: TGTGCCAGCAGCGTAACAGGGGCAGGGGAAAAACTGTTTTTT.

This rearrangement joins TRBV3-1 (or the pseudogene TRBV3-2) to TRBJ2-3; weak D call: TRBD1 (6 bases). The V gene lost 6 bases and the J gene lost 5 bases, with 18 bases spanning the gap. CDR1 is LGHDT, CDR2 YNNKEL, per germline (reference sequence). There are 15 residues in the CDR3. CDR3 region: CASSHRDTARDTQYF. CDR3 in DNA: TGTGCCAGCAGTCACCGGGACACCGCCCGAGATACGCAGTATTTT.

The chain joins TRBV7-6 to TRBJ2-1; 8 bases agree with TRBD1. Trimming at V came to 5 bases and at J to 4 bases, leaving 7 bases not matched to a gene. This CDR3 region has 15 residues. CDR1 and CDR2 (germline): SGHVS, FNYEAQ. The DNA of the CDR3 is TGTGCCAGCAGCGCCGGGACAGGCGAATACAATGAGCAGTTCTTC. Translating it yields CASSAGTGEYNEQFF.

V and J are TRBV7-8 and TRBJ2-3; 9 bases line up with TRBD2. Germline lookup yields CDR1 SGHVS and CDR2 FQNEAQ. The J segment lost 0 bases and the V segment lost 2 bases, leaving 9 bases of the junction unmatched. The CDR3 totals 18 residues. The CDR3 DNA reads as TGTGCCAGCAGCTTAAGTCCTAGCGGGGCGATTAGCACAGATACGCAGTATTTT. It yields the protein CASSLSPSGAISTDTQYF.

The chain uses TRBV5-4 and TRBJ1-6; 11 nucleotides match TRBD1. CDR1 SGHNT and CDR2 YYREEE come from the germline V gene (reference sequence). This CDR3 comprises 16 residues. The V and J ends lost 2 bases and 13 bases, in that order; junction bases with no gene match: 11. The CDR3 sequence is CASSFTLGTGGSPLHF. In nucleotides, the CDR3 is TGTGCCAGCAGCTTTACGCTAGGGACAGGGGGTTCCCCCCTCCACTTT. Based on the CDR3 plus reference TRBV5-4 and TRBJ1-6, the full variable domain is ETGVTQSPTHLIKTRGQQVTLRCSSQSGHNTVSWYQQALGQGPQFIFQYYREEENGRGNFPPRFSGLQFPNYSSELNVNALELDDSALYLCASSFTLGTGGSPLHFGNGTRLTVT.

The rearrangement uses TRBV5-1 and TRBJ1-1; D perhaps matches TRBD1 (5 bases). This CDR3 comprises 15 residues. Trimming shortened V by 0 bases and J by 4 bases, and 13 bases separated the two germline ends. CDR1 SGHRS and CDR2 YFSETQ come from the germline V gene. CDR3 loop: CASSLGGWGSTEAFF. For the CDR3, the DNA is TGCGCCAGCAGCTTGGGCGGTTGGGGCAGCACTGAAGCTTTCTTT.

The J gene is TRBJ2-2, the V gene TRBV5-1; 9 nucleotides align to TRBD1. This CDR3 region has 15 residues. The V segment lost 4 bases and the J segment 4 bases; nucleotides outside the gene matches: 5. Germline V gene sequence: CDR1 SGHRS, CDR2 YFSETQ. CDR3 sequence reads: CASSLQGAGTGELFF. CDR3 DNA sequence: TGCGCCAGCAGCCTACAGGGGGCGGGCACCGGGGAGCTGTTTTTT.

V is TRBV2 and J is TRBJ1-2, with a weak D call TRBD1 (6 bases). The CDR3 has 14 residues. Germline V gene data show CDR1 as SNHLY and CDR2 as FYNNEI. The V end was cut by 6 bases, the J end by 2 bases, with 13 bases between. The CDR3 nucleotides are TGTGCCAGCAGCACGGACAGAATGAACTATGGCTACACCTTC. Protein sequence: CASSTDRMNYGYTF.

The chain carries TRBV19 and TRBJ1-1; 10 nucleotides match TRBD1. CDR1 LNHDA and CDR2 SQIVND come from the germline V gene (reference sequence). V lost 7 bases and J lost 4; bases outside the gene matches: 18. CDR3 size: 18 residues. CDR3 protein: CASTPIGGGGQGITEAFF. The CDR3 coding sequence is TGTGCCAGTACCCCGATTGGGGGAGGGGGACAGGGGATCACTGAAGCTTTCTTT.

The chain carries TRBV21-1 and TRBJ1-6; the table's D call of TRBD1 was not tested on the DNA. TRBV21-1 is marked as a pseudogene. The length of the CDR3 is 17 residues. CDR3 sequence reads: CASSNGAGQGFGSPLHF. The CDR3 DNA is TGTGCCAGCAGCAATGGAGCGGGACAGGGATTTGGTTCACCCCTCCACTTT.

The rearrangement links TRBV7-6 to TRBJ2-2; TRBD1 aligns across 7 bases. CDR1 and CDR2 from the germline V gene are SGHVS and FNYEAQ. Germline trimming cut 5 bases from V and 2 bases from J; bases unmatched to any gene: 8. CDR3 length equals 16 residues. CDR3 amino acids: CASSQRRDSNTGELFF. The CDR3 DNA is TGTGCCAGCAGCCAACGCCGGGACAGCAACACCGGGGAGCTGTTTTTT.

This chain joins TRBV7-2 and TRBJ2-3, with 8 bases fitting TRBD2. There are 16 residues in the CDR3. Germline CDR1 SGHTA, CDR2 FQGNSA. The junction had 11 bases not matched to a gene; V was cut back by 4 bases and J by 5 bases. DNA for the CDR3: TGTGCCAGCAGCTCCTTAGCGGGGCTAACGGGAGATACGCAGTATTTT. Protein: CASSSLAGLTGDTQYF.

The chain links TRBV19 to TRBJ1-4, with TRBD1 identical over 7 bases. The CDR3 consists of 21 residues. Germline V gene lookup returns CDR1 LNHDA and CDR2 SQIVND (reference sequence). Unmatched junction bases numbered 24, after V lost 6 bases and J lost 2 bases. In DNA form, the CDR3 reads TGTGCCAGTAGCAGAAACCCCGGGACAGATGCGTCGGGGGTTACTAATGAAAAACTGTTTTTT. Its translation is CASSRNPGTDASGVTNEKLFF. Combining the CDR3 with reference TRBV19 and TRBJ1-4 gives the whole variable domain DGGITQSPKYLFRKEGQNVTLSCEQNLNHDAMYWYRQDPGQGLRLIYYSQIVNDFQKGDIAEGYSVSREKKESFPLTVTSAQKNPTAFYLCASSRNPGTDASGVTNEKLFFGSGTQLSVL.

The CDR3 bases are TGTGCCAGCTCACAATCTTACGAGCAGTACTTC. This encodes CASSQSYEQYF. V usage is TRBV18 and J usage is TRBJ2-7; D not resolved. The CDR3 extends over 11 amino acids. Per the germline V gene, CDR1 is KGHSH and CDR2 is LQKENI. Trimming removed 4 bases from V and 4 bases from J, with 5 bases in between.

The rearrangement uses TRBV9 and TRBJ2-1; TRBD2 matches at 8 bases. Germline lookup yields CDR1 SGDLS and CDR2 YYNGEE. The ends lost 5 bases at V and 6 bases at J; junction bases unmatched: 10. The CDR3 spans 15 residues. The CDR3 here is CASSFPGLGANEQFF. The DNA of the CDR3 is TGTGCCAGCAGTTTCCCGGGACTAGGCGCCAATGAGCAGTTCTTC.

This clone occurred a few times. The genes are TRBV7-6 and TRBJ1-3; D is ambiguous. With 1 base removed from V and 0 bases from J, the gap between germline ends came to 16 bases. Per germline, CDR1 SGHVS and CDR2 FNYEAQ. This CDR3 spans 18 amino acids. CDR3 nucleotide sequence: TGTGCCAGCAGCTTAGAGGGAGGGCAGGCCGTCTCTGGAAACACCATATATTTT. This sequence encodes CASSLEGGQAVSGNTIYF. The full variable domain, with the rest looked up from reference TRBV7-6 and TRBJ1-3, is GAGVSQSPRYKVTKRGQDVALRCDPISGHVSLYWYRQALGQGPEFLTYFNYEAQQDKSGLPNDRFSAERPEGSISTLTIQRTEQRDSAMYRCASSLEGGQAVSGNTIYFGEGSWLTVV.

The CDR3 here is CAIRGDSPWTTRYTDTQYF. CDR3 nucleotides: TGTGCCATCAGAGGGGACAGCCCTTGGACAACACGATACACAGATACGCAGTATTTT. V is TRBV10-3 and J is TRBJ2-3; 7 bases are shared with TRBD1. Trimming removed 6 bases from V and 2 bases from J; junction bases left unmatched: 20. Germline CDR1 is ENHRY and CDR2 is SYGVKD. The CDR3 has 19 residues.

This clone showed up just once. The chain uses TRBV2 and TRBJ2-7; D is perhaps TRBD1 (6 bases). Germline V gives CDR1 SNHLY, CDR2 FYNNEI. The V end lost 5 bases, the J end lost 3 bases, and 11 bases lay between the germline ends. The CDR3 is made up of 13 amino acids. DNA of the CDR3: TGTGCCAGCAGTCTTCGGGACATCTACGAGCAGTACTTC. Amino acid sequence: CASSLRDIYEQYF.

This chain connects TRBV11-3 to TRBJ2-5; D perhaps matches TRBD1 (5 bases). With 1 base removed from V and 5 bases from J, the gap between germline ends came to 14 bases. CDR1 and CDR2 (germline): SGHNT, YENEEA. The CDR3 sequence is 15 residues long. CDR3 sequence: CASSLGQGLSETQYF. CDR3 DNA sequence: TGTGCCAGCAGCTTAGGCCAGGGATTATCGGAGACCCAGTACTTC. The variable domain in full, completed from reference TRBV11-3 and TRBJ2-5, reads EAGVVQSPRYKIIEKKQPVAFWCNPISGHNTLYWYLQNLGQGPELLIRYENEEAVDDSQLPKDRFSAERLKGVDSTLKIQPAELGDSAVYLCASSLGQGLSETQYFGPGTRLLVL.

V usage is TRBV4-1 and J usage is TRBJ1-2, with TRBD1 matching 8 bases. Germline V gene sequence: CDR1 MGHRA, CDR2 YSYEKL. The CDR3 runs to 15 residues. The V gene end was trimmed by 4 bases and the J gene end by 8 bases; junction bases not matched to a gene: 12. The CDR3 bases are TGCGCCAGCAGCCTAACGACAGGGGACCTCAGGGGCTACACCTTC. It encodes CASSLTTGDLRGYTF.